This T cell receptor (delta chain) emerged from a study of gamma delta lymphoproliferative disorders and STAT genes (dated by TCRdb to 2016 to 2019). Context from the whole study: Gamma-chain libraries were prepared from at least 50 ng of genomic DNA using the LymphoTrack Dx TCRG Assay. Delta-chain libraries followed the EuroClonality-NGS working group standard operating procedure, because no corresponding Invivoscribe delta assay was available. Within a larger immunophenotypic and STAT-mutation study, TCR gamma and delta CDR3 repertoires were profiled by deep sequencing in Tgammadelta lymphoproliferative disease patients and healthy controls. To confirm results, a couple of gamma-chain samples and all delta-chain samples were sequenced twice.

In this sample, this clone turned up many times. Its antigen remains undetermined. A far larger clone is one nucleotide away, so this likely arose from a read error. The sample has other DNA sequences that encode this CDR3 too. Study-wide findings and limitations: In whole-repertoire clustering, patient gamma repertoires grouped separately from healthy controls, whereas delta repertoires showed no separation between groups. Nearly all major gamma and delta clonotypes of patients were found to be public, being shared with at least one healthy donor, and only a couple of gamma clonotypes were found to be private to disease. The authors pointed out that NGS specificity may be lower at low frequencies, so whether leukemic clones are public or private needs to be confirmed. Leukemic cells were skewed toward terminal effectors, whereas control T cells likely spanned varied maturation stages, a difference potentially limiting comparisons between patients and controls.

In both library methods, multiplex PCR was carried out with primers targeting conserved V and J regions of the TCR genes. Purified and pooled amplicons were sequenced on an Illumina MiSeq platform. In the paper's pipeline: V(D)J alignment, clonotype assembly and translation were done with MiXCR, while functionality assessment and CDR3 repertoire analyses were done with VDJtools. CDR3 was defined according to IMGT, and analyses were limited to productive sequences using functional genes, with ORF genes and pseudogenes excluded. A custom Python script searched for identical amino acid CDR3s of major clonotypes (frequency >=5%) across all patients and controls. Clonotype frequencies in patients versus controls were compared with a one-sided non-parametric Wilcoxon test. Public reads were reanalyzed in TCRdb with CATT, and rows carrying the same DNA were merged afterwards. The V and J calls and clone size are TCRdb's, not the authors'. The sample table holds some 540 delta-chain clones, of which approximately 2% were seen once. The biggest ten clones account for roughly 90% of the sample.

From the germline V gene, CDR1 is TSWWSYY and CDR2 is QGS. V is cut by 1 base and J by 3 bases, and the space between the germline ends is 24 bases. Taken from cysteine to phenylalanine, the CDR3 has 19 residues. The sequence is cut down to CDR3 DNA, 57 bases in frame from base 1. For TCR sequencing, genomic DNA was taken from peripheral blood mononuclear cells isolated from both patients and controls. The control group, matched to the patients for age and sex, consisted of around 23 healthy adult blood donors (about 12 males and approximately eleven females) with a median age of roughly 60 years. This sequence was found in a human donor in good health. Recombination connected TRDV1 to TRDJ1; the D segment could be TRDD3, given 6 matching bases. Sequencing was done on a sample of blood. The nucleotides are TGTGCTCTTGGGGAACAGTGGGGCTCCTATCGATACGCCGCCGATAAACTCATCTTT. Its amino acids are CALGEQWGSYRYAADKLIF.